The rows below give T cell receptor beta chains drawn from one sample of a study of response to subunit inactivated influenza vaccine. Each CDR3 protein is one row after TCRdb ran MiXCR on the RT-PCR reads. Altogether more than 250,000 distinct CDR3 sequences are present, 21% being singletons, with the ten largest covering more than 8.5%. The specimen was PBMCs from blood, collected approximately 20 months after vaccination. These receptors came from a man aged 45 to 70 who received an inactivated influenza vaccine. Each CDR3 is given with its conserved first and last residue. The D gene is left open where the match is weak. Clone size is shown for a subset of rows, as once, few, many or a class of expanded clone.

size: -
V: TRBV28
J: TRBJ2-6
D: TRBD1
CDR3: CASSSLTGGERANVLTF
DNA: TGTGCCAGCAGTAGCCTTACAGGGGGCGAACGGGCCAACGTCCTGACTTTC

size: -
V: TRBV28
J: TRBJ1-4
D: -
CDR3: CASTSYRLLFF
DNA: TGTGCCAGCACCTCCTATCGGTTACTGTTTTTT

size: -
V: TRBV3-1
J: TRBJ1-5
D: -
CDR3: CASSQTGVLGQPQHF
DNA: TGTGCCAGCAGCCAAACCGGCGTTTTAGGACAGCCCCAGCATTTT

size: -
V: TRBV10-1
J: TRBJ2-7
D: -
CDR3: CASSEHRSSYEQYF
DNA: TGCGCCAGCAGTGAACACAGGAGCTCCTACGAGCAGTACTTC

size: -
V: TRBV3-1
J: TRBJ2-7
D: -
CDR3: CASSQGLSSYEQYF
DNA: TGTGCCAGCAGCCAAGGACTCAGCTCCTACGAGCAGTACTTC

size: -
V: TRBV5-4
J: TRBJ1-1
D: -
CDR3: CASSLMVGRNTEAFF
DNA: TGTGCCAGCAGCTTGATGGTGGGCCGGAACACTGAAGCTTTCTTT

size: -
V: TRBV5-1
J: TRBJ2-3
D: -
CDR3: CASSLNPGYTDTQYF
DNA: TGCGCCAGCAGCCTAAATCCAGGGTACACAGATACGCAGTATTTT

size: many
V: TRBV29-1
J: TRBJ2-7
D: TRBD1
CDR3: CSVGQGVYEQYF
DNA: TGCAGCGTTGGGCAGGGGGTCTACGAGCAGTACTTC

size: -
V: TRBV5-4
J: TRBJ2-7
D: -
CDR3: CASSLGGEAMNEQYF
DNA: TGTGCCAGCAGCTTGGGGGGGGAGGCTATGAACGAGCAGTACTTC

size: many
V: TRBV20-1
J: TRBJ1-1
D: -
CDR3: CSAPRPGRDTEAFF
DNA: TGCAGTGCTCCGAGGCCGGGTCGGGACACTGAAGCTTTCTTT

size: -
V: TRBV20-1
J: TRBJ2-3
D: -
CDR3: CSAHVVTDTQYF
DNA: TGCAGTGCCCACGTGGTAACAGATACGCAGTATTTT

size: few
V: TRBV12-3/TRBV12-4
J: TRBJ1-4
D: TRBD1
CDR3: CASSNRGTNEKLFF
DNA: TGTGCCAGCAGTAACAGGGGGACTAATGAAAAACTGTTTTTT

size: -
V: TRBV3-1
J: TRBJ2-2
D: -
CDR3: CASSHPRGELFF
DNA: TGTGCCAGCAGCCACCCTCGGGGGGAGCTGTTTTTT

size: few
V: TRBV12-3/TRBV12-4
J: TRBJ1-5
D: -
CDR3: CASRGGGSNQPQHF
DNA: TGTGCCAGCCGCGGAGGGGGTAGCAATCAGCCCCAGCATTTT

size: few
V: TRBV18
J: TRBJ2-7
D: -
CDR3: CASSPRATVTGAREQYF
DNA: TGTGCCAGCTCACCTCGTGCTACGGTGACGGGAGCTAGAGAGCAGTACTTC

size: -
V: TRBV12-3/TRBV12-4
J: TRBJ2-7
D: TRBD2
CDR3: CASSLTSGRFEQYF
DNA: TGTGCCAGCAGTTTAACCAGCGGGAGGTTCGAGCAGTACTTC

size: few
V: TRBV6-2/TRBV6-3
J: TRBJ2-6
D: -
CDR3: CASIFDPGSVSSGANVLTF
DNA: TGTGCCAGCATCTTCGATCCCGGCAGTGTTAGCTCTGGGGCCAACGTCCTGACTTTC

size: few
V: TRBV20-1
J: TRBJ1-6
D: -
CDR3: CSAMGAANSPLHF
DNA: TGCAGTGCGATGGGGGCAGCTAATTCACCCCTCCACTTT

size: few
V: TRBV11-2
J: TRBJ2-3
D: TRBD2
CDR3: CASSRLRGATDTQYF
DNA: TGTGCCAGCAGTCGGCTGCGGGGGGCGACAGATACGCAGTATTTT

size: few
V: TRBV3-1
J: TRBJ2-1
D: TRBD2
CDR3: CASSQPRGGDLYNEQFF
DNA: TGTGCCAGCAGCCAGCCCCGGGGGGGGGACTTATACAATGAGCAGTTCTTC

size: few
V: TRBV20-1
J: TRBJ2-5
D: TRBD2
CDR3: CSAMSGGPLGPQYF
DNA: TGCAGTGCTATGAGCGGGGGGCCCCTAGGGCCCCAGTACTTC

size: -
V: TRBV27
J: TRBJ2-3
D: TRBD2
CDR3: CASSTKTSGSTDTQYF
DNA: TGTGCCAGCAGTACTAAGACTAGCGGGAGCACAGATACGCAGTATTTT

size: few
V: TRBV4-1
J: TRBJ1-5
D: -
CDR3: CASSQLPDPYSNQPQHF
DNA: TGCGCCAGCAGCCAACTTCCGGATCCCTATAGCAATCAGCCCCAGCATTTT

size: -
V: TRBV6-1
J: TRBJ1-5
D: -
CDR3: CASSELDRNQPQHF
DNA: TGTGCCAGCAGTGAACTAGACCGGAATCAGCCCCAGCATTTT

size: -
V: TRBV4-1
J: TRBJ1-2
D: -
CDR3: CASSPIYSGQPSNYGYTF
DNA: TGCGCCAGCAGCCCGATTTACTCTGGACAGCCGTCTAACTATGGCTACACCTTC